This TCR beta chain comes out of a study of T cells after yellow fever vaccination. This clonotype was counted ten times or more. In making TCR cDNA, 5'RACE template switching added a universal primer site and UMIs to it. Each CDR3 protein gets one entry after TCRdb re-called the 5' RACE reads with MiXCR. The sample records hundreds of thousands of distinct CDR3 sequences, about 3.5% being singletons. The sample in question was PBMCs, obtained on the day of the yellow fever booster vaccination. This receptor was obtained from a man between 18 and 29 years old who received the YFV17D yellow fever vaccine.

The CDR3, as DNA: TGCGCCAGCAGCTTCGGACGGGCAAACTATGGCTACACCTTC. This codes for CASSFGRANYGYTF. The rearrangement joins TRBV5-1 to TRBJ1-2; D gene ambiguous. Germline assignment: CDR1 SGHRS and CDR2 YFSETQ. The CDR3 is 14 amino acids. V shed 2 bases and J shed 2 bases, with 10 bases lying between them.